This TCR beta chain stems from a study of cytomegalovirus exposure and HLA in healthy donors. A multiplex PCR was run with 60 Vbeta primers and 13 Jbeta primers. Using immunoSEQ multiplex PCR, the repertoire was profiled, and TCRdb retains in-frame clones only, with some absent. The repertoire consists of around 130,000 clones, with approximately 84% occurring once and the leading ten covering approximately 2.8%. The CDR3 consists of 14 residues. The germline V and J ends were trimmed by 4 bases and 3 bases, with 14 bases remaining between them. The germline V gene encodes CDR1 SGDLS and CDR2 YYNGEE.

The chain carries TRBV9 and TRBJ2-7, with D perhaps matching TRBD2 (6 bases). The source of this sequence is a boy aged 2 to 9 in good health and CMV-seronegative. The specimen sequenced was PBMCs. CDR3 coding DNA: TGTGCCAGCAGCCCCCCGGGGGAAGACTACGAGCAGTACTTC. Translated: CASSPPGEDYEQYF.